The TCR beta chain described here comes from a study of CD8+ T cells in alopecia areata. V was trimmed by 6 bases and J by 2 bases, leaving 20 bases between them. The V gene's germline CDR1 is GTSNPN and CDR2 SVGIG (reference sequence). This CDR3 region has 17 residues. RNA was isolated and reverse transcribed to cDNA, the sequencing template. Using immunoSEQ multiplex PCR, the repertoire was profiled, and TCRdb retains in-frame clones only, with some absent. The sample has about 70,000 clones; 29% are singletons. Stated treatment: oral pan-JAK inhibitor, 5-10 mg twice daily. The chain is built from TRBV30 and TRBJ2-6, with a weak D call TRBD2 (6 bases). The source material was CD8+ T cells sorted from blood, sampled at week 4, from a patient treated with tofacitinib. The TCR originated in a human donor with alopecia areata. CDR3 in amino acids: CACLLAEGGAGANVLTF. The DNA of the CDR3 is TGTGCCTGTCTATTGGCGGAGGGAGGTGCTGGGGCCAACGTCCTGACTTTC. The variable domain in full, completed from reference TRBV30 and TRBJ2-6, reads SQTIHQWPATLVQPVGSPLSLECTVEGTSNPNLYWYRQAAGRGLQLLFYSVGIGQISSEVPQNLSASRPQDRQFILSSKKLLLSDSGFYLCACLLAEGGAGANVLTFGAGSRLTVL.